These 10 T cell receptor beta chains were all obtained from the same sample, sequenced in a study of graft-versus-host responses after intestinal transplantation. Profiling relied on immunoSEQ multiplex PCR, and the TCRdb table lists in-frame clones only, not all of them. The sample has about 86,000 clones, roughly nine tenths seen once. Their target antigens are unknown. This material consisted of unstimulated CD4+ T cells sorted from spleen or lymph node cells, taken before transplant. The source of these receptors is a human donor who was the organ donor for an intestinal transplant.

Here the CDR3 reads CASSQDGGRGEVGTQYF. The CDR3 DNA sequence: TGCGCCAGCAGCCAAGATGGTGGCAGGGGAGAGGTTGGGACCCAGTACTTC. The rearrangement links TRBV4-3 to TRBJ2-5, with a tentative D call TRBD1 (6 bases). Germline V gives CDR1 LGHNA, CDR2 YSLEER. Trimming pared 0 bases from V and 7 bases from J, leaving 21 bases between. The CDR3 sequence is 17 residues long.

This clone was counted a single time. The chain couples TRBV7-8 to TRBJ2-6; 10 nucleotides match TRBD1. V dropped 6 bases and J dropped 2; count of bases not matched to a gene: 22. The CDR3 length is 22 residues. CDR1 and CDR2 (germline): SGHVS, FQNEAQ. The CDR3 coding sequence is TGTGCCAGCAGTTTCAACTGGGTCCCCGGGACAGGGGAAACCACTGGGGCCAACGTCCTGACTTTC. This sequence encodes CASSFNWVPGTGETTGANVLTF.

The V call is TRBV28, the J call TRBJ2-3; TRBD2 aligns across 7 bases. V lost 5 bases and J lost 0; bases outside the gene matches: 14. Germline V gives CDR1 MDHEN, CDR2 SYDVKM. This CDR3 is built from 18 residues. CDR3 DNA: TGTGCCAGCAGTAACCTCAGAAACGGCGGGAGAAGCACAGATACGCAGTATTTT. Residues: CASSNLRNGGRSTDTQYF. The whole variable domain, remainder taken from reference TRBV28 and TRBJ2-3, is DVKVTQSSRYLVKRTGEKVFLECVQDMDHENMFWYRQDPGLGLRLIYFSYDVKMKEKGDIPEGYSVSREKKERFSLILESASTNQTSMYLCASSNLRNGGRSTDTQYFGPGTRLTVL.

This clone was detected once. This same CDR3 is encoded by further DNA sequences in the sample. The chain combines TRBV11-3 with TRBJ2-1; D gene uncertain. Germline-derived CDR1 and CDR2 are SGHNT and YENEEA. The CDR3 extends over 11 amino acids. Trimming cost V 4 bases and J 9 bases, with 7 bases left between them. The CDR3 DNA sequence: TGTGCCAGCAGCTCCCGCGGTGAGCAGTTCTTC. Translation: CASSSRGEQFF.

The chain employs TRBV7-3 and TRBJ2-7; tentative D call: TRBD1 (5 bases). There are 15 residues in the CDR3. The ends were cut back, 2 bases at V and 0 bases at J, with 11 bases in the middle. The germline V gene has CDR1 SGHTA and CDR2 FQGTGA. The CDR3 region has the DNA TGTGCCAGCAGCTTATGGGGCGGTTCCTCCTACGAGCAGTACTTC. Protein product: CASSLWGGSSYEQYF.

The chain has TRBV6-1 and TRBJ2-3, with D tentatively TRBD2 (6 bases). V shed 6 bases and J shed 3 bases, with 13 bases lying between them. The CDR3 length is 14 residues. The germline CDR1 and CDR2 sequences are MNHNS and SASEGT. The CDR3 here is CASSTGTHTDTQYF. The CDR3 DNA reads TGTGCCAGCAGCACCGGGACTCATACAGATACGCAGTATTTT.

The rearrangement links TRBV5-6 to TRBJ2-1, with TRBD2 identical over 11 bases. The CDR3 spans 15 residues. V shed 6 bases, J shed 2 bases, and the junction held 4 bases outside the gene matches. Germline V gene lookup returns CDR1 SGHDT and CDR2 YYEEEE. The CDR3 loop reads CASNLAGGTYNEQFF. The CDR3 DNA is TGTGCCAGCAACTTAGCGGGAGGGACCTACAATGAGCAGTTCTTC.

The chain recombines TRBV4-1 with TRBJ1-4; 7 positions match TRBD1. CDR1 and CDR2 (germline): MGHRA, YSYEKL. CDR3 length equals 14 residues. The J segment lost 8 bases and the V segment lost 4 bases, leaving 7 bases of the junction unmatched. CDR3 sequence (DNA): TGCGCCAGCAGCCGACAGGGAGACGGAGAAAAACTGTTTTTT. As protein: CASSRQGDGEKLFF.

This clone was observed a handful of times. This sequence joins TRBV7-9 and TRBJ2-1; D unresolved. Germline V gene lookup returns CDR1 SEHNR and CDR2 FQNEAQ (reference sequence). The length of the CDR3 is 17 residues. Trimming took 2 bases from V and 0 from J, leaving 14 bases between them. Here the CDR3 DNA reads TGTGCCAGCAGCTTATCGTTAGCCAGAGACTCCTACAATGAGCAGTTCTTC. It is translated as CASSLSLARDSYNEQFF. Together with reference TRBV7-9 and TRBJ2-1, the CDR3 gives the full variable domain: DTGVSQNPRHKITKRGQNVTFRCDPISEHNRLYWYRQTLGQGPEFLTYFQNEAQLEKSRLLSDRFSAERPKGSFSTLEIQRTEQGDSAMYLCASSLSLARDSYNEQFFGPGTRLTVL.

V and J are TRBV7-2 and TRBJ2-5, with 10 bases that match TRBD2. CDR1 SGHTA and CDR2 FQGNSA come from the germline V gene. The CDR3 has 16 amino acids. Unmatched junction bases numbered 3, after V lost 0 bases and J lost 2 bases. This chain's CDR3 is CASSLAVLAGQETQYF. The CDR3 DNA follows: TGTGCCAGCAGCTTAGCGGTACTAGCGGGACAAGAGACCCAGTACTTC. Full variable domain (outside the CDR3, taken from reference TRBV7-2 and TRBJ2-5): GAGVSQSPSNKVTEKGKDVELRCDPISGHTALYWYRQSLGQGLEFLIYFQGNSAPDKSGLPSDRFSAERTGGSVSTLTIQRTQQEDSAVYLCASSLAVLAGQETQYFGPGTRLLVL.